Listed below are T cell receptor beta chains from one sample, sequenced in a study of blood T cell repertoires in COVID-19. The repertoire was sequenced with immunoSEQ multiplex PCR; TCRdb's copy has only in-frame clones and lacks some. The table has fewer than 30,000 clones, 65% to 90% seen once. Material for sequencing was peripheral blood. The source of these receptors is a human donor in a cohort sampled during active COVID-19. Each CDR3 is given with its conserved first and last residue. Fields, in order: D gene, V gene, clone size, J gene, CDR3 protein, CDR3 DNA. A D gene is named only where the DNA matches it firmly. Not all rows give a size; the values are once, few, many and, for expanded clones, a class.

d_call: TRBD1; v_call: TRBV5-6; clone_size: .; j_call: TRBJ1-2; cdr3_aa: CASSSVLLTGGNGYTF; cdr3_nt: TGTGCCAGCAGCTCCGTCCTACTAACAGGGGGCAATGGCTACACCTTC
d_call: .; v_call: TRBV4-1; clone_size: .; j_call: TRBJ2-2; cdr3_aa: CASSQNSGTGELFF; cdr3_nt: TGCGCCAGCAGCCAGAACTCAGGCACCGGGGAGCTGTTTTTT
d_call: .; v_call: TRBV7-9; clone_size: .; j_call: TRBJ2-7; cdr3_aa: CASSVLEAGEQYF; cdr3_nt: TGTGCCAGCAGCGTTTTGGAGGCCGGCGAGCAGTACTTC
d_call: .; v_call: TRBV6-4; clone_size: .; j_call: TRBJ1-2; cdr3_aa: CASSAEGMDYGYTF; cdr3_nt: TGTGCCAGCAGTGCGGAGGGAATGGACTATGGCTACACCTTC
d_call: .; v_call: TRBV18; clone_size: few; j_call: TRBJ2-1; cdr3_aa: CASSPSWGREQFF; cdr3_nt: TGTGCCAGCTCACCATCTTGGGGGCGGGAGCAGTTCTTC
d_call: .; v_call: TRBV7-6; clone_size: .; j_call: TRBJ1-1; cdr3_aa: CASSLVGHEAFF; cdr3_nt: TGTGCCAGCAGCTTAGTGGGACACGAAGCTTTCTTT
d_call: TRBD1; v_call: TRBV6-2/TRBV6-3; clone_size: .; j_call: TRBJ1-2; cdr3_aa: CASSSNDRGGYTF; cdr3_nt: TGTGCCAGCAGTTCGAACGACAGGGGCGGCTACACCTTC
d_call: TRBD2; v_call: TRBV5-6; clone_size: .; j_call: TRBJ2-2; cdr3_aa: CASSNRLAGVAGELFF; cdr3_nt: TGTGCCAGCAGCAACAGACTAGCGGGGGTCGCCGGGGAGCTGTTTTTT
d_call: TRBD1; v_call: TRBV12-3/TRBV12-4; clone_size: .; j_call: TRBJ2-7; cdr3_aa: CASRGQGLWEQYF; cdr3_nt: TGTGCCAGCAGAGGACAGGGCTTATGGGAGCAGTACTTC
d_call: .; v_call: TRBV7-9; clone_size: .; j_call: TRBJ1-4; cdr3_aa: CASSPNPGLEEKLFF; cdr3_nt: TGTGCCAGCAGCCCCAACCCAGGGCTGGAGGAAAAACTGTTTTTT
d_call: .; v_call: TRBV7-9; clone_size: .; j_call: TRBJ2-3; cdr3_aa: CASTIADTQYF; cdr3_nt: TGTGCCAGCACCATAGCAGATACGCAGTATTTT
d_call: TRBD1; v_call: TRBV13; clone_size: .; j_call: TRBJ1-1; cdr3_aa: CASSLDRGAGNTEAFF; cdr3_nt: TGTGCCAGCAGCTTGGACAGGGGGGCTGGGAACACTGAAGCTTTCTTT
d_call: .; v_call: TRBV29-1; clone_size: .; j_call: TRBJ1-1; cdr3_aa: CSVAGQLNTEAFF; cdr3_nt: TGCAGCGTTGCCGGACAGCTGAACACTGAAGCTTTCTTT
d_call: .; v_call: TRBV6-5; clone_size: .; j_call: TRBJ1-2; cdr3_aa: CASRHRERGYTF; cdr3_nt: TGTGCCAGCAGACACAGGGAGCGGGGCTACACCTTC
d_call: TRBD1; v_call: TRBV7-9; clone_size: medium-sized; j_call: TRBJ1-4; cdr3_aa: CASSFTGDNDKLFF; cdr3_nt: TGTGCCAGCAGCTTTACAGGGGACAATGACAAACTGTTTTTT
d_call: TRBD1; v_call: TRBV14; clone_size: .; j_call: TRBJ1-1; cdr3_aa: CASSQDLGTGVSTEAFF; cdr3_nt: TGTGCCAGCAGCCAAGATCTCGGGACAGGGGTGAGCACTGAAGCTTTCTTT
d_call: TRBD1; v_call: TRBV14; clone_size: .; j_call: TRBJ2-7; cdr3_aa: CASSQDPGQGAYEQYF; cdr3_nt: TGTGCCAGCAGCCAAGACCCGGGACAGGGGGCCTACGAGCAGTACTTC
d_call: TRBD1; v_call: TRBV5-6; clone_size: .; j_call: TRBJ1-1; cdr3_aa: CASSKGQGERRNTEAFF; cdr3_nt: TGTGCCAGCAGCAAGGGACAGGGGGAGAGAAGAAACACTGAAGCTTTCTTT
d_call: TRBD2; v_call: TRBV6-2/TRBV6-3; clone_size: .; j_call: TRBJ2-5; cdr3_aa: CASSYSLGVAGGQETQYF; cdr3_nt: TGTGCCAGCAGTTACTCCCTGGGGGTAGCGGGGGGCCAGGAGACCCAGTACTTC
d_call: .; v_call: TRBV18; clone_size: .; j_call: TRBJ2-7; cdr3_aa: CASSDPGAQKGFYEQYF; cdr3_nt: TGTGCCAGCTCAGACCCAGGGGCTCAAAAGGGTTTCTACGAGCAGTACTTC
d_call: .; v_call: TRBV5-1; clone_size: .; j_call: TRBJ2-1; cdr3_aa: CASSPRKPQGGSYNEQFF; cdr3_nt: TGCGCCAGCAGCCCTAGAAAGCCCCAGGGGGGTTCCTACAATGAGCAGTTCTTC
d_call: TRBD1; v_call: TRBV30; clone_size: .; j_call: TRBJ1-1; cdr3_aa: CAWSPGSRGEAFF; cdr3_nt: TGTGCCTGGAGTCCAGGCTCCAGGGGGGAAGCTTTCTTT
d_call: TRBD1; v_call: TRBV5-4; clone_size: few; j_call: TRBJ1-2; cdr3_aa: CASRPGTGISYTF; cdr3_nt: TGTGCCAGCAGACCCGGGACAGGGATAAGCTACACCTTC
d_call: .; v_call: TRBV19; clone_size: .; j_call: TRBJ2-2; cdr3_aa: CASSMGGGLGELFF; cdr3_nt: TGTGCCAGTAGTATGGGAGGAGGACTCGGGGAGCTGTTTTTT
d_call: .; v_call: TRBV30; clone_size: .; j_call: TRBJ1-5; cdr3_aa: CAWSGGSYNQPQHF; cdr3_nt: TGTGCCTGGAGTGGGGGCAGCTACAATCAGCCCCAGCATTTT
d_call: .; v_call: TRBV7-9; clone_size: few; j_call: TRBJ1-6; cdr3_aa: CASSHKNSPLHF; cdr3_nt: TGTGCCAGCAGCCACAAGAATTCACCCCTCCACTTT